Listed below are T cell receptor beta chains from one sample, sequenced in a study of blood T cells in healthy people across ages. TCRdb re-called the 5' RACE reads through MiXCR, storing one row per CDR3 protein. The table has around 990,000 distinct CDR3 sequences, 35% to 40% seen once; the top ten hold around 12%. Sequenced input: blood. The source of these receptors is a man younger than 35 in good health. The CDR3 runs from the conserved cysteine through the conserved F or W. The D gene is left open where the match is weak. Only part of the rows carry a size: once, few, many, or a class if the clone is expanded.

d_call j_call clone_size v_call cdr3_aa cdr3_nt
. TRBJ1-5 . TRBV7-9 CASSFNGDVSNQPQHF TGTGCCAGCAGCTTTAACGGGGACGTTAGCAATCAGCCCCAGCATTTT
. TRBJ1-4 . TRBV7-9 CASSLWPARRETNEKLFF TGTGCCAGCAGCTTATGGCCAGCGAGGAGGGAAACTAATGAAAAACTGTTTTTT
TRBD1 TRBJ2-7 many TRBV27 CASSLNSIGTGYEQYF TGTGCCAGCAGTCTAAATTCGATAGGGACAGGATACGAGCAGTACTTC
. TRBJ2-5 few TRBV3-1 CASSLLQGTQETQYF TGTGCCAGCAGCCTACTACAGGGGACTCAAGAGACCCAGTACTTC
. TRBJ1-2 . TRBV20-1 CSASPQGSPYGYTF TGCAGTGCTAGTCCCCAGGGGAGCCCATATGGCTACACCTTC
. TRBJ2-5 . TRBV20-1 CSASREETQYF TGCAGTGCTAGCAGGGAAGAGACCCAGTACTTC
. TRBJ2-3 few TRBV15 CATSRDLASAGDTQYF TGTGCCACCAGCAGAGATCTTGCCTCAGCAGGAGATACGCAGTATTTT
. TRBJ1-1 few TRBV29-1 CSVVRRQNTEAFF TGCAGCGTTGTACGGAGACAGAACACTGAAGCTTTCTTT
. TRBJ2-5 . TRBV11-1 CASSRDGIQETQYF TGTGCCAGCAGCCGAGATGGGATACAAGAGACCCAGTACTTC
. TRBJ1-2 once TRBV20-1 CSAGDPKQGDNYGYTF TGCAGTGCTGGAGACCCTAAACAGGGAGATAACTATGGCTACACCTTC
TRBD1 TRBJ2-7 few TRBV6-6 CASSYRTGNEQYF TGTGCCAGCAGTTACCGGACAGGGAACGAGCAGTACTTC
. TRBJ2-3 . TRBV14 CASSQGRVSTDTQYF TGTGCCAGCAGCCAAGGGAGAGTCAGCACAGATACGCAGTATTTT
. TRBJ2-1 . TRBV20-1 CSVPTARGGINEQFF TGCAGTGTCCCGACGGCCAGGGGAGGAATAAATGAGCAGTTCTTC
. TRBJ2-1 few TRBV6-5 CASGRLHNEQFF TGTGCCAGCGGTAGATTACACAATGAGCAGTTCTTC
. TRBJ1-1 . TRBV12-3/TRBV12-4 CASTLQRGTEAFF TGTGCCAGCACTTTGCAGCGGGGAACTGAAGCTTTCTTT
. TRBJ1-6 few TRBV6-5 CASSRAQVYSPLHF TGTGCCAGCAGTCGTGCACAGGTTTACTCACCCCTCCACTTT
. TRBJ1-1 few TRBV30 CAWTGGVSPKAFF TGTGCCTGGACCGGAGGAGTTTCCCCTAAAGCTTTCTTT